The 31 T cell receptor beta chains presented below share a single source sample, sequenced in a study of regulatory T cells in long-lasting Graves disease. The time point here: newly diagnosed GD, antithyroid drugs for less than 3 months. The TCR library used RNA extracted from PBMCs. Sequencing libraries for TCR beta were prepared with iRepertoire HTBI primers and Arm-PCR of CDR3 regions. TCRdb analysed the multiplex PCR reads with MiXCR anew, one entry per CDR3 protein. The sample carries 300,000 to 400,000 distinct CDR3 sequences, roughly a sixth recorded once. Separately, the same data were catalogued under a study of T cells in Graves' hyperthyroidism and ophthalmopathy.

Sequenced here: peripheral blood mononuclear cells (PBMCs), sampled at new diagnosis, from a patient treated with antithyroid drugs. The source is a man aged 35-49 years with Graves disease.

This clonotype was seen a handful of times. The chain carries TRBV28 and TRBJ1-1; the D gene is possibly TRBD1 (5 bases). Germline V CDR1 and CDR2: MDHEN, SYDVKM. CDR3 length equals 14 residues. Trimming left V 5 bases short and J 4 bases short, with 14 bases between. The CDR3, as DNA: TGTGCCAGCAGTGGACGACAGTTGGGCACTGAAGCTTTCTTT. Translated, it gives CASSGRQLGTEAFF.

This clonotype was recorded many times. The chain is built from TRBV2 and TRBJ2-1; no reliable D call. Germline lookup yields CDR1 SNHLY and CDR2 FYNNEI. The CDR3 loop spans 10 amino acids. Deletions cut 8 bases from V and 8 bases from J, with 7 bases between. The CDR3 reads CASRRDEQFF. In DNA, the CDR3 is TGTGCCAGCCGTAGGGATGAGCAGTTCTTC.

Concerning this clonotype: A much larger clone lies a single base off, so this may be a read error. This chain connects TRBV7-8 to TRBJ1-5; the D is unclear. The CDR3 covers 16 residues. Germline-derived CDR1 and CDR2 are SGHVS and FQNEAQ. The CDR3 DNA reads as TGTGCCGGCAGCTTAGGTCCCGGGGTAGGGAATCAGCCCCAGCATTTT. The encoded protein is CAGSLGPGVGNQPQHF. Full variable domain (remainder filled in from reference TRBV7-8 and TRBJ1-5): GAGVSQSPRYKVAKRGQDVALRCDPISGHVSLFWYQQALGQGPEFLTYFQNEAQLDKSGLPSDRFFAERPEGSVSTLKIQRTQQEDSAVYLCAGSLGPGVGNQPQHFGDGTRLSIL.

This clonotype was detected ten times or more. V gene TRBV11-1 combines with J gene TRBJ2-2, with D tentatively TRBD2 (5 bases). The CDR3 totals 12 residues. Germline CDR1 is SGHAT and CDR2 is FQDESV (reference sequence). V gave up 7 bases and J gave up 5 bases, with 8 bases separating them. The CDR3: CASKTGTGELFF. In DNA form, the CDR3 reads TGTGCCAGCAAAACGGGGACCGGGGAGCTGTTTTTT.

The genes are TRBV7-9 and TRBJ1-1; D gene unclear. CDR1 is SEHNR, CDR2 FQNEAQ, per germline (reference sequence). V was clipped by 3 bases and J by 3 bases, with 8 bases between them. This CDR3 comprises 13 residues. The CDR3 protein is CASSFSRDTEAFF. DNA of the CDR3: TGTGCCAGCAGCTTTAGTAGGGACACTGAAGCTTTCTTT.

This clonotype was counted only a few times. This chain joins TRBV2 and TRBJ2-5; 11 bases are a match to TRBD1. Losses at the gene ends were 3 bases for V and 4 bases for J; bases not matched to a gene: 4. The germline CDR1 and CDR2 sequences are SNHLY and FYNNEI. The CDR3 extends over 15 amino acids. The CDR3 DNA follows: TGTGCCAGCAGTGATTTGGGGACAGGGGGAGAGACCCAGTACTTC. It encodes CASSDLGTGGETQYF.

This chain connects TRBV10-3 to TRBJ2-1; tentative D call: TRBD1 (6 bases). The J call may be wrong; the DNA end is better matched by TRBJ2-5. Looked up from germline, CDR1 is ENHRY and CDR2 is SYGVKD. The CDR3 covers 15 residues. The CDR3 bases are TGTGCCATCAGTGGGTTGGCAGGGGACCAAGAGACCCAGTACTTC. This gives the protein CAISGLAGDQETQYF.

This clonotype was seen at least ten times. The chain recombines TRBV5-1 with TRBJ1-2; a possible D gene is TRBD1 (6 bases). The CDR3 runs to 15 residues. CDR1 SGHRS and CDR2 YFSETQ come from the germline V gene. The ends were cut back, 0 bases at V and 4 bases at J, with 13 bases in the middle. The CDR3 bases are TGCGCCAGCAGCTTGGGACAGGCAATCGGCTATGGCTACACCTTC. Translation gives CASSLGQAIGYGYTF.

This clonotype was seen at least ten times. The gene calls are TRBV2 and TRBJ1-1; unclear D gene. Trimming removed 6 bases at V and 4 bases at J, with 12 bases between. The CDR3 totals 13 residues. The germline CDR1 and CDR2 sequences are SNHLY and FYNNEI. In DNA form, the CDR3 reads TGTGCCAGCAGCGCGGTACAGAGCACTGAAGCTTTCTTT. Translation: CASSAVQSTEAFF. The variable domain in full, with the rest retrieved from reference TRBV2 and TRBJ1-1, is EPEVTQTPSHQVTQMGQEVILRCVPISNHLYFYWYRQILGQKVEFLVSFYNNEISEKSEIFDDQFSVERPDGSNFTLKIRSTKLEDSAMYFCASSAVQSTEAFFGQGTRLTVV.

At least ten counts were recorded for this clonotype. The V call is TRBV5-1, the J call TRBJ2-3; maybe TRBD1 (6 bases). The CDR3 runs to 13 residues. The V and J ends lost 7 bases and 6 bases respectively, with 15 bases between them. CDR1 and CDR2 from the germline V gene are SGHRS and YFSETQ. DNA of the CDR3: TGCGCCAGCCGACGAGGAACAGGGGATACGCAGTATTTT. This translates into CASRRGTGDTQYF. Full variable domain (missing parts from reference TRBV5-1 and TRBJ2-3): KAGVTQTPRYLIKTRGQQVTLSCSPISGHRSVSWYQQTPGQGLQFLFEYFSETQRNKGNFPGRFSGRQFSNSRSEMNVSTLELGDSALYLCASRRGTGDTQYFGPGTRLTVL.

This clonotype was found a few times. The chain carries TRBV20-1 and TRBJ2-1, with 16 bases identical to TRBD2. The germline V gene has CDR1 DFQATT and CDR2 SNEGSKA (reference sequence). The CDR3 sequence is 17 residues long. V shed 5 bases, J shed 2 bases, and the junction held 6 bases outside the gene matches. DNA of the CDR3: TGCAGTGCTTACGGGACTAGCGGGGGGGAGGCCTACAATGAGCAGTTCTTC. It is translated as CSAYGTSGGEAYNEQFF.

This clonotype has at least ten counts. CDR3 nucleotide sequence: TGTGCCAGTGGCCGTGGGCAGGGGACCGGGGAGCTGTTTTTT. Its protein product is CASGRGQGTGELFF. The chain combines TRBV19 with TRBJ2-2; tentatively, D is TRBD1 (6 bases). V was trimmed by 8 bases and J by 5 bases, leaving 15 bases between them. The CDR3 totals 14 residues. From germline, CDR1 is LNHDA and CDR2 SQIVND (reference sequence).

There are many counts of this clonotype. The V gene is TRBV20-1, the J gene TRBJ2-7; 8 positions agree with TRBD1. Germline assignment: CDR1 DFQATT and CDR2 SNEGSKA (reference sequence). The CDR3 is 14 amino acids. V shed 2 bases, J shed 1 base, and the junction held 4 bases outside the gene matches. In DNA form, the CDR3 reads TGCAGTGCTAGACAGGGGGCGCGGTCCTACGAGCAGTACTTC. Amino acid sequence: CSARQGARSYEQYF.

Ten or more counts support this clonotype. The rearrangement joins TRBV7-2 to TRBJ2-7, with unresolved D. CDR3 length: 13 residues. Germline V gene data show CDR1 as SGHTA and CDR2 as FQGNSA. The V gene lost 1 base and the J gene lost 1 base, with 5 bases spanning the gap. The CDR3 sequence is CASSLGHSYEQYF. The CDR3 DNA follows: TGTGCCAGCAGCTTAGGGCATTCCTACGAGCAGTACTTC.

The rearrangement uses TRBV27 and TRBJ2-2; 13 bases align to TRBD2. In germline, CDR1 is MNHEY, CDR2 SMNVEV (reference sequence). The CDR3 runs 18 residues. J lost 0 bases, V lost 6 bases, and 7 bases had no gene match. The CDR3: CASSLRLAGGPNTGELFF. The CDR3 DNA is TGTGCCAGCAGCCTCAGACTAGCGGGGGGTCCGAACACCGGGGAGCTGTTTTTT.

A single count supports this clonotype. This may stem from a read error, because a much larger clone lies one nucleotide away. This chain uses TRBV12-3 or TRBV12-4 with TRBJ1-5; TRBD1 is a possible D gene (6 bases). The CDR3 runs 18 residues. With 1 base removed from V and 0 bases from J, the gap between germline ends came to 16 bases. The chain's CDR3 is CASSLVRDIQNSNQPQHF. The CDR3 region has the DNA TGTGCCAGCAGTTTAGTTCGGGACATCCAAAATAGCAATCAGCCCCAGCATTTT.

The sample holds many counts of this clonotype. The chain employs TRBV20-1 and TRBJ2-5, with D unresolved. There are 11 residues in the CDR3. The germline V gene encodes CDR1 DFQATT and CDR2 SNEGSKA (reference sequence). Trimming shortened V by 3 bases and J by 0 bases, and 2 bases separated the two germline ends. This CDR3 reads CSARYQETQYF. The CDR3 DNA reads as TGCAGTGCTAGGTACCAAGAGACCCAGTACTTC.

This sequence joins TRBV6-5 and TRBJ2-7, with 8 bases fitting TRBD2. The CDR3 extends over 16 amino acids. J lost 2 bases, V lost 0 bases, and 6 bases had no gene match. Germline CDR1 and CDR2: MNHEY and SVGAGI. The CDR3 here is CASSYSRAGGTYEQYF. The CDR3 DNA sequence: TGTGCCAGCAGTTACTCTAGGGCGGGGGGCACCTACGAGCAGTACTTC.

In this sample, this clonotype turned up many times. The CDR3 protein is CASSLEYNTEAFF. The CDR3 DNA follows: TGTGCCAGCAGCCTCGAGTACAACACTGAAGCTTTCTTT. The rearrangement links TRBV3-1 to TRBJ1-1, with D unresolved. Germline V gene data show CDR1 as LGHDT and CDR2 as YNNKEL (reference sequence). Between the trimmed V and J ends, which lost 4 bases and 2 bases, there was a span of 8 bases. CDR3 length: 13 amino acids.

There are many counts of this clonotype. The chain is built from TRBV3-1 and TRBJ1-1; 7 bases are shared with TRBD1. The CDR3 extends over 15 amino acids. In germline, CDR1 is LGHDT, CDR2 YNNKEL (reference sequence). J was trimmed by 4 bases and V by 1 base; bases with no gene match: 6. The CDR3 spells CASSQAQGRGTEAFF. The CDR3 nucleotides read TGTGCCAGCAGCCAAGCACAGGGGCGCGGCACTGAAGCTTTCTTT.

This clonotype was counted many times. The chain uses TRBV6-2 or TRBV6-3 and TRBJ2-7, with 7 nucleotides matching TRBD2. This CDR3 comprises 16 residues. Germline trimming cut 5 bases from V and 0 bases from J; bases unmatched to any gene: 10. The germline gives CDR1 MNHEY, CDR2 SVGEGT. CDR3 amino acids: CASSPRQLADSYEQYF. The CDR3 DNA reads as TGTGCCAGCAGTCCCCGGCAGCTAGCGGACTCCTACGAGCAGTACTTC.

The V gene is TRBV6-9, the J gene TRBJ1-4, with 10 bases that match TRBD1. J was trimmed by 5 bases and V by 3 bases; bases with no gene match: 15. The V gene's germline CDR1 is MNHGY and CDR2 SVAAGI. The CDR3 is 19 residues long. CDR3 loop: CASSYYGTGASRVNEKLFF. The CDR3 coding sequence is TGTGCCAGCAGTTACTACGGGACAGGGGCGAGTAGGGTCAATGAAAAACTGTTTTTT.

As DNA, the CDR3 is TGTGCCAGCAGCTTAGAAGCTCCCTTCCTACCGTCTGGAAACACCATATATTTT. It yields the protein CASSLEAPFLPSGNTIYF. This chain connects TRBV7-2 to TRBJ1-3; unclear D gene. The germline V gene has CDR1 SGHTA and CDR2 FQGNSA. CDR3 length: 18 amino acids. Trimming left V 1 base short and J 1 base short, with 17 bases between.

The chain is built from TRBV16 and TRBJ1-2; D gene ambiguous. Trimming removed 0 bases at V and 8 bases at J, with 10 bases between. In germline, CDR1 is KGHSY, CDR2 FQNENV. CDR3 length: 13 residues. CDR3 loop: CASSQSRFGGYTF. As DNA, the CDR3 is TGTGCCAGCAGCCAATCCCGATTTGGGGGCTACACCTTC. Full variable domain (missing parts from reference TRBV16 and TRBJ1-2): GEEVAQTPKHLVRGEGQKAKLYCAPIKGHSYVFWYQQVLKNEFKFLISFQNENVFDETGMPKERFSAKCLPNSPCSLEIQATKLEDSAVYFCASSQSRFGGYTFGSGTRLTVV.

The table lists this clonotype with many counts. The rearrangement links TRBV2 to TRBJ1-5; 7 bases line up with TRBD1. This CDR3 has 15 residues. The junction had 8 bases not matched to a gene; V was cut back by 5 bases and J by 4 bases. CDR1 and CDR2 (germline): SNHLY, FYNNEI. CDR3 in amino acids: CASSPDRVQNQPQHF. DNA of the CDR3: TGTGCCAGCAGTCCTGACAGGGTACAAAATCAGCCCCAGCATTTT.

The table lists this clonotype with many counts. The V call is TRBV28, the J call TRBJ1-1; D ambiguous. V was cut by 2 bases and J by 4 bases, with 5 bases left in between. Germline CDR1 reads MDHEN; CDR2 reads SYDVKM. This CDR3 comprises 12 residues. This chain's CDR3 is CASSLRSTEAFF. The CDR3 coding sequence is TGTGCCAGCAGTTTAAGATCCACTGAAGCTTTCTTT.

This clonotype showed up just a few times. The chain couples TRBV5-4 to TRBJ2-7, with TRBD2 matching over 7 bases. This CDR3 contains 17 residues. V gave up 0 bases and J gave up 0 bases; unmatched junction bases: 9. Germline values: CDR1 SGHNT, CDR2 YYREEE (reference sequence). The CDR3 DNA is TGTGCCAGCAGCTTGGGTTACGAAAGGACTAGCTCCTACGAGCAGTACTTC. Translating it yields CASSLGYERTSSYEQYF.

This clonotype was observed many times. V gene TRBV11-3 combines with J gene TRBJ2-3, with 7 bases fitting TRBD2. J gave up 2 bases and V 8 bases, and 4 bases lay outside the gene matches. This CDR3 has 13 residues. Germline CDR1 SGHNT, CDR2 YENEEA. The CDR3, as DNA: TGTGCCAGCGGGGGGGAGTACACAGATACGCAGTATTTT. Amino acid sequence: CASGGEYTDTQYF.

This clonotype was observed a few times. The gene calls are TRBV7-9 and TRBJ2-2; the D is unclear. The V end lost 2 bases, the J end lost 4 bases, and 8 bases lay between the germline ends. Germline lookup yields CDR1 SEHNR and CDR2 FQNEAQ (reference sequence). The length of the CDR3 is 14 residues. The CDR3 sequence is CASSLPPGTGELFF. The CDR3 region has the DNA TGTGCCAGCAGCTTACCCCCGGGCACCGGGGAGCTGTTTTTT.

This clonotype came up once. The chain links TRBV7-3 to TRBJ2-1; D tentatively reads TRBD1 or TRBD2 (6 bases each). Trimming pared 3 bases from V and 5 bases from J, leaving 14 bases between. CDR3 size: 15 residues. Germline CDR1 reads SGHTA; CDR2 reads FQGTGA. The CDR3 region is CASSLRGANHNEQFF. The CDR3 DNA reads as TGTGCCAGCAGCTTGAGGGGGGCAAATCACAATGAGCAGTTCTTC. The variable domain in full, with the rest retrieved from reference TRBV7-3 and TRBJ2-1, is GAGVSQTPSNKVTEKGKYVELRCDPISGHTALYWYRQSLGQGPEFLIYFQGTGAADDSGLPNDRFFAVRPEGSVSTLKIQRTERGDSAVYLCASSLRGANHNEQFFGPGTRLTVL.

This clonotype has at least ten counts. This chain joins TRBV5-1 and TRBJ1-6; possible D gene TRBD1, 6 bases. V was pared by 4 bases and J by 6 bases, with 17 bases between. The CDR3 is 16 amino acids. CDR1 SGHRS and CDR2 YFSETQ come from the germline V gene. CDR3 region: CASSGGRGGSNSPLHF. The CDR3 DNA reads TGCGCCAGCAGCGGAGGACGAGGGGGGAGTAATTCACCCCTCCACTTT.